This TCR beta chain was profiled in a study of cytomegalovirus exposure and HLA in healthy donors. In germline, CDR1 is SGHKS, CDR2 YYEKEE (reference sequence). There are 15 residues in the CDR3. This clone was counted a single time. The junction differs from germline at one of its ends, possibly a read error. Profiling relied on immunoSEQ multiplex PCR, and the TCRdb table lists in-frame clones only, not all of them. This sample has roughly 130,000 clones, with nearly 90% found just once. Sequenced material: PBMCs. This receptor was obtained from a man aged 25-40 years in good health and CMV-seronegative. The chain recombines TRBV5-5 with TRBJ2-5; D possibly corresponds to TRBD1 (6 bases). The CDR3 spells CASSLGQGYQETQYF. The CDR3 DNA reads TGTGCCAGCAGCTTAGGGCAGGGGTACCAGGAGACCCAGTACTTC. The full variable domain, in which reference TRBV5-5 and TRBJ2-5 provide the parts outside the CDR3, is DAGVTQSPTHLIKTRGQQVTLRCSPISGHKSVSWYQQVLGQGPQFIFQYYEKEERGRGNFPDRFSARQFPNYSSELNVNALLLGDSALYLCASSLGQGYQETQYFGPGTRLLVL.